What follows are 17 T cell receptor beta chains derived from one specimen sequenced in a study of CD8 T cells in ankylosing spondylitis. Broader study findings: What seemed typical of ankylosing spondylitis blood was a TCR beta motif built from roughly eight highly homologous variants.

Each CDR3 protein gets one entry after TCRdb re-called the 5' RACE reads with MiXCR. The sample has around 890,000 distinct CDR3 sequences, roughly 10% seen once. Antigens for these TCRs are unknown. The sample consisted of blood, either unsorted or a sorted T cell fraction (not recorded which). The receptors come from a male donor with ankylosing spondylitis.

The rearrangement links TRBV20-1 to TRBJ2-1; tentative D call: TRBD1 (8 bases). Germline V lookup: CDR1 DFQATT, CDR2 SNEGSKA (reference sequence). The CDR3 covers 15 residues. Trimming stripped 0 bases from V and 3 bases from J, with 12 bases between. The CDR3 spells CSARDYRGGYNEQFF. For the CDR3, the DNA is TGCAGTGCTAGAGACTACAGGGGGGGCTACAATGAGCAGTTCTTC.

This clonotype was counted ten times or more. The chain links TRBV19 to TRBJ1-5; TRBD1 might be the D (6 bases). The CDR3 contains 14 residues. V lost 6 bases and J lost 7, with 16 bases in between. Germline CDR1 LNHDA, CDR2 SQIVND (reference sequence). CDR3 DNA sequence: TGTGCCAGTAGGAAGGGACAAGAAAGGCAGCCCCAGCATTTT. This translates into CASRKGQERQPQHF.

There are a few counts of this clonotype. The genes are TRBV5-1 and TRBJ2-2; TRBD2 matches at 10 bases. The CDR3 runs 15 residues. Germline V gene data show CDR1 as SGHRS and CDR2 as YFSETQ. Losses at the gene ends were 4 bases for V and 10 bases for J; bases not matched to a gene: 10. The CDR3 sequence: CASSVDRAGGLELFF. In nucleotides, the CDR3 is TGCGCCAGCAGCGTTGACAGAGCGGGAGGGCTGGAGCTGTTTTTT.

The chain links TRBV20-1 to TRBJ2-7; D is unresolved. Germline V gives CDR1 DFQATT, CDR2 SNEGSKA (reference sequence). The CDR3 length is 14 residues. Trimming cost V 4 bases and J 3 bases, with 16 bases left between them. The CDR3 DNA reads as TGCAGTGCTACCCTACCCCCACAGAGCTACGAGCAGTACTTC. Protein: CSATLPPQSYEQYF.

In its sample, this clonotype was seen a few times. J is TRBJ1-2 and V is TRBV2; 9 bases line up with TRBD1. V gave up 1 base and J gave up 8 bases; unmatched junction bases: 2. The CDR3 length is 13 residues. Germline CDR1 SNHLY, CDR2 FYNNEI. The CDR3 spells CASSEGDRVGYTF. DNA for the CDR3: TGTGCCAGCAGTGAAGGGGACAGGGTCGGCTACACCTTC.

V is TRBV30 and J is TRBJ2-5; the match to TRBD2 covers 13 bases. With 8 bases clipped from V and 6 bases from J, the junction kept 3 bases outside the gene matches. The CDR3 sequence is 12 residues long. The V gene's germline CDR1 is GTSNPN and CDR2 SVGIG (reference sequence). The CDR3 DNA sequence: TGTGCCGGGACTAGCGGGACACAGACCCAGTACTTC. It codes for CAGTSGTQTQYF.

The chain links TRBV12-3 or TRBV12-4 to TRBJ2-1; 10 nucleotides agree with TRBD2. J was trimmed by 4 bases and V by 5 bases; bases with no gene match: 8. The CDR3 covers 16 residues. The DNA for the CDR3 is TGTGCCAGCAGTCTGAGCGGGAGGGCCCCTTACAATGAGCAGTTCTTC. It translates to CASSLSGRAPYNEQFF.

The chain combines TRBV20-1 with TRBJ2-5, with D tentatively TRBD2 (5 bases). The V gene lost 6 bases and the J gene lost 2 bases, with 16 bases spanning the gap. The CDR3 spans 14 residues. CDR1 and CDR2 from the germline V gene are DFQATT and SNEGSKA (reference sequence). The CDR3 is CSARGSGGQETQYF. The CDR3, as DNA: TGCAGTGCCCGAGGCTCAGGAGGACAAGAGACCCAGTACTTC.

This clonotype was seen more than once but under ten times. V is TRBV4-3 and J is TRBJ2-3; D is undetermined. V lost 1 base and J 0 bases, leaving 8 bases between the germline ends. Germline loops: CDR1 LGHNA, CDR2 YSLEER. The CDR3 runs to 15 residues. The CDR3 bases are TGCGCCAGCAGCCAAGTTTGGTCTAGCACAGATACGCAGTATTTT. It specifies CASSQVWSSTDTQYF.

The chain couples TRBV9 to TRBJ2-7; D remains unclear. CDR3 length: 15 residues. V was cut by 0 bases and J by 2 bases, with 12 bases left in between. Germline CDR1 is SGDLS and CDR2 is YYNGEE. Here the CDR3 reads CASSVGPGLTYEQYF. In nucleotides, the CDR3 is TGTGCCAGCAGCGTAGGCCCGGGTTTGACCTACGAGCAGTACTTC. The variable domain in full, completed from reference TRBV9 and TRBJ2-7, reads DSGVTQTPKHLITATGQRVTLRCSPRSGDLSVYWYQQSLDQGLQFLIQYYNGEERAKGNILERFSAQQFPDLHSELNLSSLELGDSALYFCASSVGPGLTYEQYFGPGTRLTVT.

The gene calls are TRBV4-3 and TRBJ2-2; D unclear. There are 12 residues in the CDR3. Germline V gene lookup returns CDR1 LGHNA and CDR2 YSLEER. V was cut by 2 bases and J by 8 bases, with 6 bases left in between. The CDR3 reads CASSQTEGELFF. The DNA of the CDR3 is TGCGCCAGCAGCCAAACCGAGGGGGAGCTGTTTTTT.

There are a few counts of this clonotype. J is TRBJ2-7 and V is TRBV18; D possibly matches TRBD1 or TRBD2 (5 bases each). Germline values: CDR1 KGHSH, CDR2 LQKENI. The CDR3 loop spans 12 amino acids. Trimming cost V 2 bases and J 5 bases, with 7 bases left between them. As DNA, the CDR3 is TGTGCCAGCTCACCAGGGACCAACGAGCAGTACTTC. Its translation is CASSPGTNEQYF.

The chain has TRBV20-1 and TRBJ2-1, with D tentatively TRBD2 (6 bases). Germline CDR1 and CDR2: DFQATT and SNEGSKA (reference sequence). The CDR3 spans 14 residues. The V and J ends lost 6 bases and 2 bases respectively, with 14 bases between them. CDR3: CSAWASETYNEQFF. Here the CDR3 DNA reads TGCAGTGCCTGGGCTAGCGAAACCTACAATGAGCAGTTCTTC.

This clonotype was detected only a few times. DNA for the CDR3: TGTGCCAGCAGTTACGACAGACGTGAGCAGTTCTTC. Its translation: CASSYDRREQFF. The rearrangement uses TRBV6-5 and TRBJ2-1, with D perhaps TRBD1 (5 bases). The germline CDR1 and CDR2 sequences are MNHEY and SVGAGI. This CDR3 has 12 amino acids. Trimming shortened V by 2 bases and J by 9 bases, and 8 bases separated the two germline ends.

This clonotype was detected ten times or more. The V gene is TRBV12-3 or TRBV12-4, the J gene TRBJ1-2, with D possibly being TRBD1 (5 bases). CDR3 length: 14 amino acids. Trimming cost V 9 bases and J 0 bases, with 14 bases left between them. The CDR3 loop reads CASGRGLANYGYTF. CDR3 nucleotides: TGTGCCAGTGGACGGGGCCTAGCTAACTATGGCTACACCTTC.

This clonotype showed up just a few times. The chain couples TRBV28 to TRBJ2-3; 7 bases align to TRBD1. The CDR3 loop spans 13 amino acids. Trimming took 10 bases from V and 2 from J; bases not matched to a gene: 6. Germline CDR1 and CDR2: MDHEN and SYDVKM. In nucleotides, the CDR3 is TGTGCCAACCAGGGGGTAAACACAGATACGCAGTATTTT. Protein: CANQGVNTDTQYF.

This clonotype occurred a few times. J is TRBJ2-1 and V is TRBV20-1, with D perhaps matching TRBD2 (5 bases). The V and J ends lost 6 bases and 10 bases respectively, with 13 bases between them. Germline CDR1 is DFQATT and CDR2 is SNEGSKA (reference sequence). The CDR3 has 11 amino acids. The CDR3 region has the DNA TGCAGTGCGGGCCTAGCTTGGGAGCAGTTCTTC. It codes for CSAGLAWEQFF.